Listed below are T cell receptor beta chains from one sample, sequenced in a study of blood T cells in healthy people across ages. A single record per CDR3 protein comes from TCRdb applying MiXCR to the 5' RACE reads. Of roughly 800,000 distinct CDR3 sequences listed, roughly 40% are singletons. Sequenced: blood. These receptor sequences come from a young man in good health. CDR3s include the opening cysteine and the closing phenylalanine or tryptophan. D genes are given only for firm matches. For some rows the clone size is stated as once, few or many, or as a class when expanded; others skip it.

CASSYSVSGSRTPDNSPLHF TGTGCCAGCAGTTACTCGGTCTCCGGATCGAGGACTCCTGATAATTCACCCCTCCACTTT TRBJ1-6 TRBV6-2/TRBV6-3 . .
CASSLASSTDMQYF TGTGCCAGCAGTTTAGCGTCCAGCACAGATATGCAATATTTT TRBJ2-3 TRBV12-3/TRBV12-4 . .
CASSSLRDRRHEQYF TGTGCCAGCAGCTCCCTCCGGGACAGGCGCCACGAGCAGTACTTC TRBJ2-7 TRBV11-2 . TRBD1
CASSRDVHETQYF TGTGCCAGCAGTCGGGATGTACACGAGACCCAGTACTTC TRBJ2-5 TRBV7-2 many .
CASGSRQGSGNEQYF TGTGCTAGTGGTTCGAGACAGGGGAGCGGAAATGAGCAGTACTTC TRBJ2-5 TRBV12-5 few TRBD1
CASTPRGSGNTIYF TGTGCCAGCACCCCACGCGGCTCTGGAAACACCATATATTTT TRBJ1-3 TRBV12-3/TRBV12-4 . .
CASSFTYPYEQYF TGTGCCAGCAGCTTTACGTACCCCTACGAGCAGTACTTC TRBJ2-7 TRBV7-2 once .
CASSQAVTDTQYF TGTGCCAGCAGCCAAGCCGTCACAGATACGCAGTATTTT TRBJ2-3 TRBV3-1 few .
CASSQGQGGNGYTF TGTGCCAGCAGCCAAGGCCAGGGAGGGAATGGCTACACCTTC TRBJ1-2 TRBV3-1 . .
CAMGTGSTDTQYF TGTGCCATGGGGACGGGAAGCACAGATACGCAGTATTTT TRBJ2-3 TRBV10-3 many .
CASSDTYGIGGVKTQYF TGTGCCAGCAGTGATACTTACGGAATAGGGGGCGTGAAGACCCAGTACTTC TRBJ2-5 TRBV2 . TRBD1
CASRSPGQTSRGYTF TGCGCCAGCAGGAGCCCGGGACAAACAAGCCGCGGCTACACCTTC TRBJ1-2 TRBV4-1 . .
CASSVATREGDYGYTF TGTGCCAGCAGCGTAGCTACTCGGGAGGGGGACTATGGCTACACCTTC TRBJ1-2 TRBV9 once .
CASSLQLRELFF TGTGCCAGCAGTTTGCAGCTCCGGGAGCTGTTTTTT TRBJ2-2 TRBV12-3/TRBV12-4 . .
CASSVGGSSNQPQHF TGTGCCAGCAGTGTGGGAGGGTCGAGCAATCAGCCCCAGCATTTT TRBJ1-5 TRBV2 few .
CASSARGTKETQYF TGTGCCAGCAGTGCTCGGGGGACCAAAGAGACCCAGTACTTC TRBJ2-5 TRBV12-3/TRBV12-4 many .
CASSQDFGGRETQYF TGCGCCAGCAGCCAAGATTTTGGGGGCAGAGAGACCCAGTACTTC TRBJ2-5 TRBV4-3 . .
CASGLPQQYF TGTGCTAGTGGTTTGCCCCAGCAGTACTTC TRBJ2-5 TRBV12-5 . .
CATPEVTGELFF TGTGCCACCCCAGAGGTGACCGGGGAGCTGTTTTTT TRBJ2-2 TRBV25-1 . .
CASSQGHPQETRYF TGTGCCAGCAGCCAAGGGCATCCTCAAGAGACCCGGTACTTC TRBJ2-5 TRBV14 . .
CATTSGEGTDTQYF TGTGCCACCACATCCGGGGAGGGCACAGATACGCAGTATTTT TRBJ2-3 TRBV24-1 . .
CASRVGHFLTEAFF TGCGCCAGCAGGGTCGGACATTTTCTGACTGAAGCTTTCTTT TRBJ1-1 TRBV5-1 few .
CSARVWRLAAYEQYF TGCAGTGCTAGAGTCTGGAGACTAGCGGCCTACGAGCAGTACTTC TRBJ2-7 TRBV20-1 few TRBD2
CASSVAGLLDTQYF TGCGCCAGCAGCGTGGCGGGACTCTTAGATACGCAGTATTTT TRBJ2-3 TRBV5-1 . .
CASSLVRIAYNEQFF TGCGCCAGCAGCTTGGTGAGGATAGCCTACAATGAGCAGTTCTTC TRBJ2-1 TRBV5-1 once .
CASSARTGSYNEQFF TGTGCCAGCAGTGCCAGGACAGGGTCCTACAATGAGCAGTTCTTC TRBJ2-1 TRBV6-4 many TRBD1
CASSTFRDNQETQYF TGCGCCAGCAGCACATTCCGGGACAACCAAGAGACCCAGTACTTC TRBJ2-5 TRBV5-1 many .
CASSWTGYNSGNTIYF TGCGCCAGCAGCTGGACAGGGTACAACTCTGGAAACACCATATATTTT TRBJ1-3 TRBV5-1 . TRBD1
CASSQENAVSYEQYF TGTGCCAGCAGCCAAGAGAACGCAGTCTCCTACGAGCAGTACTTC TRBJ2-7 TRBV4-2 . .
CSASSEQGPGELFF TGCAGTGCTAGCTCCGAACAGGGCCCCGGGGAGCTGTTTTTT TRBJ2-2 TRBV20-1 . .
CASSDARAMDTQYF TGTGCCAGCAGTGACGCCAGGGCCATGGATACGCAGTATTTT TRBJ2-3 TRBV2 few .
CASSLNRGKLNTEAFF TGCGCCAGCAGCCTCAACAGGGGGAAATTGAACACTGAAGCTTTCTTT TRBJ1-1 TRBV4-1 few TRBD1
CSAPPGPGHTYNEQFF TGCAGCGCTCCCCCCGGACCAGGACACACCTACAATGAGCAGTTCTTC TRBJ2-1 TRBV29-1 . .
CASSQGQDYEQYF TGTGCCAGCAGCCAGGGACAGGACTACGAGCAGTACTTC TRBJ2-7 TRBV6-2/TRBV6-3 . TRBD1
CASSFPSGGGSGEQFF TGTGCCAGCAGCTTTCCTAGCGGGGGGGGTAGTGGTGAGCAGTTCTTC TRBJ2-1 TRBV7-3 few TRBD2
CASSQDQGAKQYF TGCGCCAGCAGCCAAGATCAGGGGGCTAAGCAGTACTTC TRBJ2-5 TRBV4-3 . TRBD1